The rows below give T cell receptor beta chains drawn from one sample of a study of kidney transplant recipient with SARS-CoV-2 infection. TCRdb re-called the reads with MiXCR, one entry per CDR3 protein. The sample contains about 240,000 distinct CDR3 sequences, 25% to 30% of which appear only once. The source material was a blood sample, sampled at baseline and between days 110 and 120 from a kidney transplant recipient. The receptors were sampled from a male patient aged 30 to 40 who had COVID-19 and was a kidney transplant recipient. The T cells may come from the graft donor. Both conserved end residues are part of each CDR3. D genes are given only for firm matches. Rows may omit the clone size; those that give it use once, few, many or a size class.

v_call	d_call	j_call	clone_size	cdr3_nt	cdr3_aa
TRBV5-1	TRBD1	TRBJ1-4	many	TGCGCCAGCAGCGCTGACAGGGGATCCGCTTTCGGGGAAAAACTGTTTTTT	CASSADRGSAFGEKLFF
TRBV4-2	-	TRBJ2-6	many	TGTGCCAGCAGCCAAGAGTCGGTCTCTGGGGCCAACGTCCTGACTTTC	CASSQESVSGANVLTF
TRBV6-5	-	TRBJ1-2	many	TGTGCCAGCAGTCTTTTCCACTCTATGCGAAAGACCTATGGCTACACCTTC	CASSLFHSMRKTYGYTF
TRBV30	-	TRBJ2-2	few	TGTGCCTGGAGGGGATTTAGGACCGGGGAGCTGTTTTTT	CAWRGFRTGELFF
TRBV9	-	TRBJ2-6	-	TGTGCCCAGCGTATCATAGTACTCAAACGAAGTCGGGCCAACGTCCTGACTTTC	CAQRIIVLKRSRANVLTF
TRBV13	TRBD1	TRBJ2-2	many	TGTGCCAGCAGCCGTTTAGGCGGGACAGGGGATGCCGGGGAGCTGTTTTTT	CASSRLGGTGDAGELFF
TRBV3-1	TRBD1	TRBJ2-3	-	TGTGCCAGCAGCCCCCCGACAGGGGCAAGTGGAGCAGATACGCAGTATTTT	CASSPPTGASGADTQYF
TRBV5-5	-	TRBJ1-2	-	TGTGCCAGCAGCCACCTTGTCTCGCGAAAGACCTATGGCTACACCTTC	CASSHLVSRKTYGYTF
TRBV6-4	-	TRBJ2-6	-	TGTGCCAGCAGTGAGAACTTTGGGGCCAACGTCCTGACTTTC	CASSENFGANVLTF
TRBV6-9	-	TRBJ1-2	few	TGTGCCAGCAGTTGCATGCTGCCTTACGGAAAGACCTATGGCTACACCTTC	CASSCMLPYGKTYGYTF
TRBV30	-	TRBJ1-2	many	TGTGCCTGGATTAATGAGCGTTATAGAAAGACCTATGGCTACACCTTC	CAWINERYRKTYGYTF
TRBV19	TRBD2	TRBJ2-3	-	TGTGCCAGTAGTCGAATAGCGGGAGGTAGCACAGATACGCAGTATTTT	CASSRIAGGSTDTQYF
TRBV4-3	-	TRBJ1-2	many	TGCGCCAGCAGCAAATGCTCAGGACGTCGAAAGACCTATGGCTACACCTTC	CASSKCSGRRKTYGYTF
TRBV3-1	-	TRBJ2-2	many	TGTGCCAGCAGCTATCGGCGTCCCATTTCAGGCTTGACCGGGGAGCTGTTTTTT	CASSYRRPISGLTGELFF
TRBV6-6	TRBD1	TRBJ1-6	many	TGTGCCAGCAGTTACGGGCCGGGACAGCAGAATTCACCCCTCCACTTT	CASSYGPGQQNSPLHF
TRBV10-2	-	TRBJ2-7	many	TGCGCCAGCAGTGAGTCGAGTCCCGGACATCCCACTTTGGGCTACGAGCAGTACTTC	CASSESSPGHPTLGYEQYF
TRBV5-1	-	TRBJ2-5	-	TGCGCCAGCAGCGCGGGACGGAGGGAGACCCAGTACTTC	CASSAGRRETQYF
TRBV6-1	TRBD1	TRBJ1-1	many	TGTGCCAGCAGTGCTGACAGGGGGCGTGTGAATAGGGACACTGAAGCTTTCTTT	CASSADRGRVNRDTEAFF
TRBV20-1	-	TRBJ2-5	few	TGCAGTGCTAGGGTGACGACACCCACCTTAAACTGGGAGACCCAGTACTTC	CSARVTTPTLNWETQYF
TRBV3-1	-	TRBJ2-2	-	TGTGCCAGCAGCGGAACACATCCCATTTCAGGCTTGACCGGGGAGCTGTTTTTT	CASSGTHPISGLTGELFF
TRBV4-3	-	TRBJ1-5	many	TGCGCCAGCAGCCAAGGTTATGGGCAGGGCAATCAGCCCCAGCATTTT	CASSQGYGQGNQPQHF
TRBV7-9	TRBD2	TRBJ2-3	-	TGTGCCAGCAGCCCCCCTTACCGGGAGGGGAAGGATACGCAGTATTTT	CASSPPYREGKDTQYF
TRBV27	TRBD2	TRBJ2-5	many	TGTGCCAGCAGTTTGGGATACGTCGGGACTAGCGGGGAGACCCAGTACTTC	CASSLGYVGTSGETQYF
TRBV3-2	-	TRBJ2-7	many	TGTGCCAGCAGCCAAGTTCGGGAGGTGCAGTACTTC	CASSQVREVQYF
TRBV7-9	-	TRBJ2-7	many	TGTGCCAGCAATATAATTCAGGGGATTTCTTACGAGCAGTACTTC	CASNIIQGISYEQYF
TRBV7-2	TRBD2	TRBJ2-7	many	TGTGCCAGCAGCTCGTCGACTAGCGGGAGGTGGGAGCAGTACTTC	CASSSSTSGRWEQYF
TRBV29-1	TRBD2	TRBJ2-1	many	TGCAGCGTTGCCGGGACTAGCGGGGGACCCAGCTCCTACAATGAGCAGTTCTTC	CSVAGTSGGPSSYNEQFF
TRBV20-1	TRBD2	TRBJ2-7	-	TGCAATGCTAGAGATCGGCTAGCGGGGATCTCCTACGAGCAGTACTTC	CNARDRLAGISYEQYF
TRBV5-1	-	TRBJ1-5	many	TGCGCCAGCAGCTTGGCCGGAGATAGCAATCAGCCCCAGCATTTT	CASSLAGDSNQPQHF
TRBV21-1	-	TRBJ2-3	-	TGTGCCGGCAGTCAAGGTCTAGCTACAGTCATGCAAGATACGCAGTATTTT	CAGSQGLATVMQDTQYF
TRBV11-2	-	TRBJ1-2	-	TGTGCCAGCAGCGAGATCGCAACAAGCAGAAAGACCTATGGCTACACCTTC	CASSEIATSRKTYGYTF
TRBV5-6	TRBD1	TRBJ2-3	few	TGTGCCAGCAGCCAACATGTCCAGGGGGCCGAGTATTTT	CASSQHVQGAEYF
TRBV6-1	-	TRBJ2-3	few	TGTGCCAGCAGTGAGATGGGGCAGTCCACAGATACGCAGTATTTT	CASSEMGQSTDTQYF
TRBV10-1	-	TRBJ1-2	-	TGCGCCAGCAGTAGCCCTATAAGATCGCGAAAGACCTATGGCTACACCTTC	CASSSPIRSRKTYGYTF
TRBV20-1	TRBD2	TRBJ2-1	many	TGCAGTGCGACTAGCGGGAGAGGCCCCTACAATGAGCAGTTCTTC	CSATSGRGPYNEQFF
TRBV20-1	TRBD2	TRBJ2-1	few	TGCAGTGCTAGACCGGGACTAGCATACAATGAGCAGTTCTTC	CSARPGLAYNEQFF
TRBV28	-	TRBJ1-6	many	TGTGCCAGCAGTTTATCCCTCCGGGGGTCTAATTCACCCCTCCACTTT	CASSLSLRGSNSPLHF
TRBV6-5	-	TRBJ1-6	many	TGTGCCAGCAGTTACATCTATAATTCACCCCTCCACTTT	CASSYIYNSPLHF
TRBV6-2/TRBV6-3	-	TRBJ1-2	many	TGTGCCAGCAGTCGGTGGGACTGCATCGGAAAGACCTATGGCTACACCTTC	CASSRWDCIGKTYGYTF
TRBV5-8	-	TRBJ2-2	many	TGTGCCAGCAGCTTTGTCTCTCGGACCGGGGAGCTGTTTTTT	CASSFVSRTGELFF
TRBV3-1	-	TRBJ2-2	few	TGTGCCAGCAGCGGTGAGGATCCCATTTCAGGCTTGACCGGGGAGCTGTTTTTT	CASSGEDPISGLTGELFF
TRBV28	-	TRBJ1-1	many	TGTGCCAGCAGTTTTTATCAAACTGAAGCTTTCTTT	CASSFYQTEAFF
TRBV9	-	TRBJ1-2	many	TGTGCCAGCAGGTATTCGTACTCAAGAAAGACCTATGGCTACACCTTC	CASRYSYSRKTYGYTF
TRBV3-1	-	TRBJ2-3	many	TGTGCCAGCAGCCCTACCCTATCTTACACAGATACGCAGTATTTT	CASSPTLSYTDTQYF
TRBV6-5	-	TRBJ2-1	many	TGTGCCAGCACCGCCGGGGTAGGAGGAGCCGGGGAGCAGTTCTTC	CASTAGVGGAGEQFF